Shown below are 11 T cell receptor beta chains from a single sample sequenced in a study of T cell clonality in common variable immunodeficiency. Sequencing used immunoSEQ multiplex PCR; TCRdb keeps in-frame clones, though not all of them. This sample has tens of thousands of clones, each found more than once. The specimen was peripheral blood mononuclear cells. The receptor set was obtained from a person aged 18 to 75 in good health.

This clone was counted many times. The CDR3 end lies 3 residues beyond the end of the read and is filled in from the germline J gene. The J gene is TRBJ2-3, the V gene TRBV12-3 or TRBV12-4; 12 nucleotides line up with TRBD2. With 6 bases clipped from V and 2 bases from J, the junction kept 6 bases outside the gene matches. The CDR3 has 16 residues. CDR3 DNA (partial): TGTGCCAGCAGCCCTCTAGCGGGGGGGAACACAGATACG. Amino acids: CASSPLAGGNTDT. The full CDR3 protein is CASSPLAGGNTDTQYF.

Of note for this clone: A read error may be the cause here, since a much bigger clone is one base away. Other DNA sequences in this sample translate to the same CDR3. The covered CDR3 bases are TGCAGTGCTCGAGAACAGGGGGACAATGAG. This gives the protein CSAREQGDNE. The whole CDR3 protein is CSAREQGDNEQFF. The V and J genes are TRBV20-1 and TRBJ2-1; TRBD1 agrees at 8 bases. The missing CDR3 end, 3 residues past where the read stops, is filled in from the germline J gene. The CDR3 sequence is 13 residues long. Looked up from germline, CDR1 is DFQATT and CDR2 is SNEGSKA (reference sequence).

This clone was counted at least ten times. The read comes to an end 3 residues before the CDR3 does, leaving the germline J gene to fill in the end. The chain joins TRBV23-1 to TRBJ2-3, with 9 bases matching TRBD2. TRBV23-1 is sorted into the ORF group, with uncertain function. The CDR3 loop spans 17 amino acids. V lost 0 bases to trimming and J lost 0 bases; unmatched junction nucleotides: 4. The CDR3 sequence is CASSQSASGTSTDTQYF. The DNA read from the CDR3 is TGCGCCAGCAGTCAATCGGCTAGCGGGACTAGCACAGATACG.

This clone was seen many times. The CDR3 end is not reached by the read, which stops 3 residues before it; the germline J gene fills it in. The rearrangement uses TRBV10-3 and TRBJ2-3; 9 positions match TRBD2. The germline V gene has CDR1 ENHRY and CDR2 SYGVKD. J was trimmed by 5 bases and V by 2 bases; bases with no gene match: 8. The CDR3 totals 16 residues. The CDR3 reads CAISEEIAGVKDTQYF. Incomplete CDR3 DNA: TGTGCCATCAGTGAGGAGATAGCGGGGGTTAAAGATACG.

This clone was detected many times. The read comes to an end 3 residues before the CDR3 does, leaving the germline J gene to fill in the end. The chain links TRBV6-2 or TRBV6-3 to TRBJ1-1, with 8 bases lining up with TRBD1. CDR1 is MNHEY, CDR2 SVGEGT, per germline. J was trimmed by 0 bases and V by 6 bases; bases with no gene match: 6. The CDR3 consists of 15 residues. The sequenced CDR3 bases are TGTGCCAGCAGCCCCGGGGACAGGATGAACACTGAA. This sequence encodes CASSPGDRMNTE. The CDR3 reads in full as CASSPGDRMNTEAFF.

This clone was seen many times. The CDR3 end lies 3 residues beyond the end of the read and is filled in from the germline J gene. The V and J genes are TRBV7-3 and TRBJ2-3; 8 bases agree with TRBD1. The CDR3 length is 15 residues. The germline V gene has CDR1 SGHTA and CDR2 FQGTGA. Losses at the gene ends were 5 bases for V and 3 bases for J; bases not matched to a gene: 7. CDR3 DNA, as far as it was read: TGTGCCAGCAGCGACAGGGGCGCCGGGACAGATACG. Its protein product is CASSDRGAGTDT. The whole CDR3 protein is CASSDRGAGTDTQYF.

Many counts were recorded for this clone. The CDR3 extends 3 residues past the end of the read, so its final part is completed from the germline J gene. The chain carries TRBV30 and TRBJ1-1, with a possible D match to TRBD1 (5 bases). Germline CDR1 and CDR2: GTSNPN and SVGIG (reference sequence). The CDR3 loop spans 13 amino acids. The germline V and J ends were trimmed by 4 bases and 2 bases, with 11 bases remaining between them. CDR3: CAWKGVGNTEAFF. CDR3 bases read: TGTGCCTGGAAAGGGGTGGGAAACACTGAA. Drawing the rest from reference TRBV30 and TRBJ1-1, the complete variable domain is SQTIHQWPATLVQPVGSPLSLECTVEGTSNPNLYWYRQAAGRGLQLLFYSVGIGQISSEVPQNLSASRPQDRQFILSSKKLLLSDSGFYLCAWKGVGNTEAFFGQGTRLTVV.

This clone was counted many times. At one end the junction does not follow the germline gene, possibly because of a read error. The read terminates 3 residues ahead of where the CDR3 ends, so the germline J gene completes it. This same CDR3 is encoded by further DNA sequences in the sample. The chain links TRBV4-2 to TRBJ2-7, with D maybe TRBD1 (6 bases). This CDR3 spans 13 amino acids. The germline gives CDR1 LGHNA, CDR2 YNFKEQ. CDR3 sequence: CASSQEQGYEQYF. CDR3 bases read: TGCGCCAGCAGCCAAGAACAGGGCTACGAG.

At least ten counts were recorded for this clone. This CDR3 reads CASRLRTGGSGYTF. The DNA read from the CDR3 is TGTGCCAGTAGATTGAGGACAGGGGGCTCGGGC. The V gene is TRBV19, the J gene TRBJ1-2; TRBD1 matches 11 bases. The read gets to within 3 residues of the CDR3 end, and the germline J gene fills in the rest. The CDR3 loop spans 14 amino acids. Germline CDR1 LNHDA, CDR2 SQIVND (reference sequence).

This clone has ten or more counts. The CDR3 sequence is CASSEQGQGSTEAFF. CDR3 DNA, as far as it was read: TGTGCCAGCAGTGAACAAGGACAGGGTTCGACTGAA. V usage is TRBV6-1 and J usage is TRBJ1-1; TRBD1 matches at 8 bases. The read finishes 3 residues shy of the CDR3 end, and the germline J gene is used to complete it. Germline CDR1 is MNHNS and CDR2 is SASEGT. The V and J ends lost 2 bases and 5 bases, in that order; junction bases with no gene match: 7. CDR3 length: 15 residues.

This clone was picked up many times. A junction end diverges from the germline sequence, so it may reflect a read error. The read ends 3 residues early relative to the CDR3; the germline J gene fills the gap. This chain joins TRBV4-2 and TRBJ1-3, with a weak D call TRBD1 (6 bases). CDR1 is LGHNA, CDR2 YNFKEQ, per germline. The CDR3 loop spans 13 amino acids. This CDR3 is CASSGDPRGTIYF. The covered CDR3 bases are TGCGCCAGCAGCGGTGACCCCAGGGGCACC.